The 17 T cell receptor beta chains below all came from one sample that was sequenced in a study of cytomegalovirus exposure and HLA in healthy donors. Use of 60 Vbeta and 13 Jbeta primers characterized the PCR. Using immunoSEQ multiplex PCR, the repertoire was profiled, and TCRdb retains in-frame clones only, with some absent. The sample gives 140,000 to 150,000 clones, around 79% of which show up once; around 7.1% is in the top ten. Sequenced input: PBMCs. All receptors come from a woman between 35 and 50 years old in good health and CMV-seropositive.

CDR3 DNA: TGTGCCAGCAGGAAAACAGCTCAGGGGAACACTGAAGCTTTCTTT. Translated, it gives CASRKTAQGNTEAFF. The rearrangement uses TRBV27 and TRBJ1-1, with D possibly being TRBD1 (5 bases). Germline CDR1 is MNHEY and CDR2 is SMNVEV (reference sequence). This CDR3 has 15 residues. Trimming stripped 6 bases from V and 1 base from J, with 15 bases between.

This clone was seen only a few times. The chain combines TRBV25-1 with TRBJ2-2, with D perhaps TRBD1 (5 bases). In germline, CDR1 is MGHDK, CDR2 SYGVNS. The CDR3 totals 17 residues. Trimming took 0 bases from V and 6 from J, leaving 17 bases between them. In DNA, the CDR3 is TGTGCCAGCAGTGAATATCAGACAGAACTGTACTCCGGGGAGCTGTTTTTT. The encoded protein is CASSEYQTELYSGELFF.

The chain recombines TRBV10-1 with TRBJ2-7, with 16 positions matching TRBD2. The CDR3 consists of 18 residues. Trimming took 6 bases from V and 4 from J; bases not matched to a gene: 12. The germline V gene encodes CDR1 WNHNN and CDR2 SYGVQD (reference sequence). The CDR3 spells CASSGGTSGGAQLYEQYF. Here the CDR3 DNA reads TGCGCCAGCAGCGGAGGGACTAGCGGGGGGGCGCAGTTGTACGAGCAGTACTTC.

V and J are TRBV6-5 and TRBJ2-5, with 7 bases that match TRBD1. Unmatched junction bases numbered 7, after V lost 6 bases and J lost 6 bases. Germline lookup yields CDR1 MNHEY and CDR2 SVGAGI. The CDR3 contains 13 residues. This chain's CDR3 is CASRPPGQQTQYF. CDR3 in DNA: TGTGCCAGCAGGCCTCCGGGACAGCAGACCCAGTACTTC.

V usage is TRBV1 and J usage is TRBJ2-1; TRBD2 reflects the table's D call only, with no check against the DNA. TRBV1 is marked as a pseudogene. CDR3 size: 14 residues. CDR3 protein: CTSSQPSGIDEQFF. For the CDR3, the DNA is TGCACCAGCAGCCAACCTAGCGGAATCGATGAGCAGTTCTTC.

The chain employs TRBV18 and TRBJ1-1; a possible D gene is TRBD1 (6 bases). The CDR3 extends over 14 amino acids. V dropped 3 bases and J dropped 4 bases, with 12 bases sitting between them. Per the germline V gene, CDR1 is KGHSH and CDR2 is LQKENI. CDR3 sequence (DNA): TGTGCCAGCTCACCCCAACAGGGAAGCACTGAAGCTTTCTTT. Encoded protein: CASSPQQGSTEAFF.

Details on this clone: The sample contains more than one DNA sequence encoding this CDR3. This chain links TRBV12-5 with TRBJ2-2, with D maybe TRBD1 (6 bases). The germline V gene encodes CDR1 LGHNT and CDR2 FRNRAP. The CDR3 has 14 residues. Between the trimmed V and J ends, which lost 4 bases and 6 bases, there was a span of 12 bases. Here the CDR3 DNA reads TGTGCTAGTGGTTCTCGACAGGCGGCCGGGGAGCTGTTTTTT. It codes for CASGSRQAAGELFF. The full variable domain, its missing parts supplied by reference TRBV12-5 and TRBJ2-2, is DARVTQTPRHKVTEMGQEVTMRCQPILGHNTVFWYRQTMMQGLELLAYFRNRAPLDDSGMPKDRFSAEMPDATLATLKIQPSEPRDSAVYFCASGSRQAAGELFFGEGSRLTVL.

This sequence joins TRBV11-2 and TRBJ2-5, with D tentatively TRBD2 (5 bases). TRBJ2-7 explains the end of the DNA better; the J call may be wrong. Per germline, CDR1 SGHAT and CDR2 FQNNGV. This CDR3 spans 14 amino acids. CDR3 in amino acids: CASNSMGRGYEQYF. The DNA of the CDR3 is TGTGCCAGCAACTCCATGGGGAGAGGTTACGAGCAGTACTTC.

The gene calls are TRBV2 and TRBJ2-5, with TRBD1 matching 9 bases. Germline values: CDR1 SNHLY, CDR2 FYNNEI. With V trimmed by 7 bases and J by 1 base, 7 bases remained unmatched. This CDR3 has 15 residues. DNA for the CDR3: TGTGCCAGCATCGGACAGGGGTCTATCCAAGAGACCCAGTACTTC. It encodes CASIGQGSIQETQYF.

The chain carries TRBV6-5 and TRBJ2-6; TRBD2 might be the D (5 bases). The V gene's germline CDR1 is MNHEY and CDR2 SVGAGI. V was pared by 7 bases and J by 0 bases, with 10 bases between. This CDR3 has 15 amino acids. The CDR3 here is CASTGSPSGANVLTF. The CDR3 coding sequence is TGTGCCAGCACTGGGAGTCCCTCTGGGGCCAACGTCCTGACTTTC.

The chain uses TRBV5-1 and TRBJ2-7; TRBD2 matches 11 bases. CDR3 size: 13 residues. The V segment lost 4 bases and the J segment 5 bases; nucleotides outside the gene matches: 2. Germline-derived CDR1 and CDR2 are SGHRS and YFSETQ. The CDR3 is CASSGTSGNEQYF. In DNA form, the CDR3 reads TGCGCCAGCAGCGGGACTAGCGGTAACGAGCAGTACTTC.

The CDR3 protein is CASRGGAKNIQYF. In DNA form, the CDR3 reads TGTGCCAGCAGGGGAGGGGCCAAAAACATTCAGTACTTC. The J gene is TRBJ2-4, the V gene TRBV2; 7 nucleotides line up with TRBD2. The CDR3 runs 13 residues. V shed 6 bases and J 1 base; nucleotides not matched to a gene: 0. Looked up from germline, CDR1 is SNHLY and CDR2 is FYNNEI.

The V and J genes are TRBV4-2 and TRBJ2-5, with 11 positions matching TRBD2. CDR1 LGHNA and CDR2 YNFKEQ come from the germline V gene. V shed 6 bases and J 2 bases; nucleotides not matched to a gene: 8. CDR3 length equals 16 residues. The CDR3 sequence: CASRPQLAGDQETQYF. The CDR3 bases are TGTGCCAGCAGGCCACAACTAGCGGGGGATCAAGAGACCCAGTACTTC.

The chain couples TRBV29-1 to TRBJ1-1; 9 nucleotides agree with TRBD1. The CDR3 is made up of 14 amino acids. Unmatched junction bases numbered 12, after V lost 7 bases and J lost 6 bases. From germline, CDR1 is SQVTM and CDR2 ANQGSEA. CDR3 region: CSEKPGTGNSEAFF. The CDR3 nucleotides are TGCAGCGAGAAACCCGGGACAGGGAATTCTGAAGCTTTCTTT.

This clone was recorded a few times. The V call is TRBV10-3, the J call TRBJ1-1, with a tentative D call TRBD1 (5 bases). CDR3 size: 16 residues. In germline, CDR1 is ENHRY, CDR2 SYGVKD. Trimming stripped 2 bases from V and 3 bases from J, with 16 bases between. The CDR3 DNA reads as TGTGCCATCAGTGAGCGGGCAGGGACTCTTGACACTGAAGCTTTCTTT. Translating it yields CAISERAGTLDTEAFF.

CDR3 coding DNA: TGTGCCAGCAGCCGCGAAATTACGACTGAAGCTTTCTTT. The encoded protein is CASSREITTEAFF. This chain connects TRBV28 to TRBJ1-1; unclear D gene. The CDR3 contains 13 residues. Germline V gene lookup returns CDR1 MDHEN and CDR2 SYDVKM. V was cut by 6 bases and J by 5 bases, with 13 bases left in between.

CDR3 amino acids: CASQETGGVGELFF. DNA of the CDR3: TGTGCCAGTCAAGAAACAGGGGGAGTAGGGGAGCTGTTTTTT. The rearrangement links TRBV19 to TRBJ2-2; 8 nucleotides align to TRBD1. V lost 8 bases to trimming and J lost 8 bases; unmatched junction nucleotides: 10. Germline CDR1 and CDR2: LNHDA and SQIVND (reference sequence). This CDR3 has 14 amino acids.